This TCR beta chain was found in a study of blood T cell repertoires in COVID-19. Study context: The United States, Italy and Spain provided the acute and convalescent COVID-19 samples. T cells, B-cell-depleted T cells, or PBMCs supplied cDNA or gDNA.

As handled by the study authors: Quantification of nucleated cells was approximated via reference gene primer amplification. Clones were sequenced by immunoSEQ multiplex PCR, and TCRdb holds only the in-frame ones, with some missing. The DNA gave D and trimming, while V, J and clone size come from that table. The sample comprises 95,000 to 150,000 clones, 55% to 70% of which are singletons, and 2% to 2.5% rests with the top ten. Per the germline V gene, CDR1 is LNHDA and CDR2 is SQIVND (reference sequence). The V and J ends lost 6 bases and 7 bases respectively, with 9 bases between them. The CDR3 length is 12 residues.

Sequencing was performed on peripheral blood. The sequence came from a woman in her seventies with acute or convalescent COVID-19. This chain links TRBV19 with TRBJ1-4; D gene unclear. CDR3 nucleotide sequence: TGTGCCAGTAGCGGCAGGATTGAAAAACTGTTTTTT. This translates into CASSGRIEKLFF.